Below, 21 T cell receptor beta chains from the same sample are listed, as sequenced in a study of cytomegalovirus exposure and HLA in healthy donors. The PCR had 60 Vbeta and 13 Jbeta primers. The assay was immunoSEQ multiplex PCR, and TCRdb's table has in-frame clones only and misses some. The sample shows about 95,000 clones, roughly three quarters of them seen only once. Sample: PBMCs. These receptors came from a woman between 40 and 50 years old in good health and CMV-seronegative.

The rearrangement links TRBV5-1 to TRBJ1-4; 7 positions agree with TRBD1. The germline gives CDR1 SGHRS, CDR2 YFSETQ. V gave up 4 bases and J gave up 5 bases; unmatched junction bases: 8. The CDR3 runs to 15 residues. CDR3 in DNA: TGCGCCAGCAGCAGACCGGGACAGAAGAATGAAAAACTGTTTTTT. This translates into CASSRPGQKNEKLFF.

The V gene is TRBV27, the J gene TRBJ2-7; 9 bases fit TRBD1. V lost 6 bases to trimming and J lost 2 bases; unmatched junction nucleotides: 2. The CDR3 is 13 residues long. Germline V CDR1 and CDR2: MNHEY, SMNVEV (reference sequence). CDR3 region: CASRNRGPYEQYF. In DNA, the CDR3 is TGTGCCAGCAGGAACAGGGGGCCCTACGAGCAGTACTTC.

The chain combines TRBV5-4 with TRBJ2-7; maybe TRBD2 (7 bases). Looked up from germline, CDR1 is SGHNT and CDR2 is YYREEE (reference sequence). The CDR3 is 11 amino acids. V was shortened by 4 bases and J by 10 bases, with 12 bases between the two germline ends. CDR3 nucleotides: TGTGCCAGCAGCGGGGGCGGGGGACAGTACTTC. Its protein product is CASSGGGGQYF.

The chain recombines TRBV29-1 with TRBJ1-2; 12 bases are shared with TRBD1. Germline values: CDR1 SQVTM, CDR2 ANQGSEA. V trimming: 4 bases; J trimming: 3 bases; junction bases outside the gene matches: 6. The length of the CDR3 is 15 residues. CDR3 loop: CSVGGQGADYYGYTF. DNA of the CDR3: TGCAGCGTTGGGGGACAGGGGGCTGACTACTATGGCTACACCTTC.

The CDR3 loop reads CAISDVAGSTDTQYF. For the CDR3, the DNA is TGTGCCATCAGTGACGTTGCGGGGAGCACAGATACGCAGTATTTT. This rearrangement joins TRBV10-3 to TRBJ2-3; TRBD2 is a possible D gene (6 bases). The CDR3 runs 15 residues. V was pared by 3 bases and J by 0 bases, with 10 bases between. Per the germline V gene, CDR1 is ENHRY and CDR2 is SYGVKD.

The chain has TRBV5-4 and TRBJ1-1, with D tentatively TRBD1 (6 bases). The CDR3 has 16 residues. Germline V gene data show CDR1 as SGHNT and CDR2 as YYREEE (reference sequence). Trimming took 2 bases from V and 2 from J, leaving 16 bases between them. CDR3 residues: CASSFLSGGGNTEAFF. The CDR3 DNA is TGTGCCAGCAGCTTCCTGTCGGGGGGCGGAAACACTGAAGCTTTCTTT. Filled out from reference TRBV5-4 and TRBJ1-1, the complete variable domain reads ETGVTQSPTHLIKTRGQQVTLRCSSQSGHNTVSWYQQALGQGPQFIFQYYREEENGRGNFPPRFSGLQFPNYSSELNVNALELDDSALYLCASSFLSGGGNTEAFFGQGTRLTVV.

The CDR3 sequence is CASTRSGVHTEAFF. In nucleotides, the CDR3 is TGCGCCAGCACAAGGTCGGGAGTACACACTGAAGCTTTCTTT. V gene TRBV5-1 combines with J gene TRBJ1-1; D not certain. Trimming removed 6 bases from V and 3 bases from J, with 15 bases in between. The CDR3 has 14 amino acids. CDR1 is SGHRS, CDR2 YFSETQ, per germline. Complete variable domain (other parts from reference TRBV5-1 and TRBJ1-1): KAGVTQTPRYLIKTRGQQVTLSCSPISGHRSVSWYQQTPGQGLQFLFEYFSETQRNKGNFPGRFSGRQFSNSRSEMNVSTLELGDSALYLCASTRSGVHTEAFFGQGTRLTVV.

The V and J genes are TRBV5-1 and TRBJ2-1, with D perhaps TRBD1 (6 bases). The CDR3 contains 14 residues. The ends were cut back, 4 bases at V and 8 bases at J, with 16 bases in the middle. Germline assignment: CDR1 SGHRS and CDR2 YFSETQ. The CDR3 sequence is CASSVGTPGDEQFF. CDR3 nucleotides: TGCGCCAGCAGCGTCGGGACACCCGGGGATGAGCAGTTCTTC.

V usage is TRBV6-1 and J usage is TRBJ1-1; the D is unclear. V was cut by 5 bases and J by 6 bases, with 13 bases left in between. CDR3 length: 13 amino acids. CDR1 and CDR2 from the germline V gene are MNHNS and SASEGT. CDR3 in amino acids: CASSQVRASEAFF. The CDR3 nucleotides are TGTGCCAGCAGTCAGGTGCGGGCGTCTGAAGCTTTCTTT.

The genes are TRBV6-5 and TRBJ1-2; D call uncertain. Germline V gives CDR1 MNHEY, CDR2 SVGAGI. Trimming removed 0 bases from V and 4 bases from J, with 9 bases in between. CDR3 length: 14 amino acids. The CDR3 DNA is TGTGCCAGCAGTTACTCGCCGAACAGCTATGGCTACACCTTC. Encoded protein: CASSYSPNSYGYTF.

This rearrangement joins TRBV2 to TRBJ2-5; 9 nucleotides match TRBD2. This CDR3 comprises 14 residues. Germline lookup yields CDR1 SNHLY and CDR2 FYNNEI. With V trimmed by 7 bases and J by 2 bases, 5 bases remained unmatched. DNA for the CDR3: TGTGCCAGCACTAGACTAGCGGTACAAGAGACCCAGTACTTC. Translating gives CASTRLAVQETQYF.

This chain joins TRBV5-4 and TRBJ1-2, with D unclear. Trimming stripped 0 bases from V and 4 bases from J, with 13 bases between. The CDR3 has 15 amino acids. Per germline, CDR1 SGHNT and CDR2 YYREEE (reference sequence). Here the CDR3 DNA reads TGTGCCAGCAGCTTGGCCCTAGACGGAAGCTATGGCTACACCTTC. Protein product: CASSLALDGSYGYTF.

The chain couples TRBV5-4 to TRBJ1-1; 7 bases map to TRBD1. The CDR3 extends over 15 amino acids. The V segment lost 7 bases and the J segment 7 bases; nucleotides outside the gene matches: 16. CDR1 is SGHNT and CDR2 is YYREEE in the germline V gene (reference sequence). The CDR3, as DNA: TGTGCCAGCCAGCAACAGGGGCCGCATCCAGTTGAAGCTTTCTTT. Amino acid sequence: CASQQQGPHPVEAFF.

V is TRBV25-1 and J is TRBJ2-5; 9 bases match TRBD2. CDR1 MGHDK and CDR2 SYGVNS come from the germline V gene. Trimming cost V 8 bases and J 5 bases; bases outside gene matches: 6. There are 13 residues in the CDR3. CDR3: CASRGGAGETQYF. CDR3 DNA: TGTGCCAGCCGCGGGGGGGCCGGGGAGACCCAGTACTTC.

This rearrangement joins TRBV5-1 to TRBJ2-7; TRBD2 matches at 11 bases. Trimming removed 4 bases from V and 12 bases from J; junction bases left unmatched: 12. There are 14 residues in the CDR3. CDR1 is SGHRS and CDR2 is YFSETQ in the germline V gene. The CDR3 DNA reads TGCGCCAGCAGCACGAGTAGCGGGGGGGCTTTGTTGTACTTC. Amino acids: CASSTSSGGALLYF.

The CDR3 DNA follows: TGTGCCAGCTCACCACCGGGGACAGGGGGCGAGCAGTACTTC. As protein: CASSPPGTGGEQYF. The gene calls are TRBV18 and TRBJ2-7, with 11 bases lining up with TRBD1. Germline V gives CDR1 KGHSH, CDR2 LQKENI. With V trimmed by 0 bases and J by 6 bases, 1 base remained unmatched. The CDR3 contains 14 residues.

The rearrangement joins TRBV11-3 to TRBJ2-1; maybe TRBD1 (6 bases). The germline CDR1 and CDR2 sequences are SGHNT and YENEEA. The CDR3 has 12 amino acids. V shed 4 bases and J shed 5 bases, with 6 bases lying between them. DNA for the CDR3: TGTGCCAGCAGCTACAGGGACAATGAGCAGTTCTTC. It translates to CASSYRDNEQFF.

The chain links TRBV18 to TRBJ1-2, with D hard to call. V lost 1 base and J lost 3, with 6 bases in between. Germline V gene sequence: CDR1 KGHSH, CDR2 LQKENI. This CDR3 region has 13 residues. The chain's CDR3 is CASSPLGDYGYTF. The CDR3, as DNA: TGTGCCAGCTCACCACTCGGGGACTATGGCTACACCTTC. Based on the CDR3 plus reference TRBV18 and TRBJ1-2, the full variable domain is NAGVMQNPRHLVRRRGQEARLRCSPMKGHSHVYWYRQLPEEGLKFMVYLQKENIIDESGMPKERFSAEFPKEGPSILRIQQVVRGDSAAYFCASSPLGDYGYTFGSGTRLTVV.

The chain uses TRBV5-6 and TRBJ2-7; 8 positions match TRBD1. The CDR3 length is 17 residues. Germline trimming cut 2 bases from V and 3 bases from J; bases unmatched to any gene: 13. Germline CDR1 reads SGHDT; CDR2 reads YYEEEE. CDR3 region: CASSFTSRDRQNYEQYF. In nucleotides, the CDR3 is TGTGCCAGCAGCTTCACCTCCCGGGACAGGCAAAACTACGAGCAGTACTTC. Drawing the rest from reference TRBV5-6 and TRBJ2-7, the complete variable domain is DAGVTQSPTHLIKTRGQQVTLRCSPKSGHDTVSWYQQALGQGPQFIFQYYEEEERQRGNFPDRFSGHQFPNYSSELNVNALLLGDSALYLCASSFTSRDRQNYEQYFGPGTRLTVT.

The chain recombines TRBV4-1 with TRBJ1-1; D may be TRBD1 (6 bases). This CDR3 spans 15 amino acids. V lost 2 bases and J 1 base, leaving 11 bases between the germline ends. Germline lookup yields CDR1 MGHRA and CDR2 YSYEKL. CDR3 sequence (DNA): TGCGCCAGCAGCCAACGGACAGTGGGGAACACTGAAGCTTTCTTT. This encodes CASSQRTVGNTEAFF.

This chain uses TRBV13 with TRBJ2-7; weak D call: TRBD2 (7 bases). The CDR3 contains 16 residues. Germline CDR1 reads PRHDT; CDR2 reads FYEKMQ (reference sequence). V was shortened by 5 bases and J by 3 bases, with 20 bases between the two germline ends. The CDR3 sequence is CASSDITGRDSYEQYF. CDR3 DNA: TGTGCCAGCAGCGACATTACAGGGAGGGATAGCTACGAGCAGTACTTC. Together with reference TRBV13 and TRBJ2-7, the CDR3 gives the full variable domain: AAGVIQSPRHLIKEKRETATLKCYPIPRHDTVYWYQQGPGQDPQFLISFYEKMQSDKGSIPDRFSAQQFSDYHSELNMSSLELGDSALYFCASSDITGRDSYEQYFGPGTRLTVT.